This entry lists 5 T cell receptor beta chains sequenced from one sample in a study of T cell responses to AZD1222 COVID-19 vaccine. TCRdb's copy holds only in-frame clones and misses some; the assay was immunoSEQ multiplex PCR. In the table there are 130,000 or so clones, roughly 88% of which are singletons. The source was peripheral blood, collected 28 days after the second AZD1222 dose. These receptors all come from an adult who received the AZD1222 COVID-19 vaccine.

In its sample, this clone was seen once. J is TRBJ2-1 and V is TRBV15, with D possibly being TRBD2 (5 bases). The germline CDR1 and CDR2 sequences are LNHNV and YYDKDF (reference sequence). Trimming shortened V by 1 base and J by 1 base, and 11 bases separated the two germline ends. CDR3 length equals 16 residues. The CDR3 sequence is CATSRVRAASYNEQFF. The CDR3 coding sequence is TGTGCCACCAGCAGAGTGAGAGCGGCGTCCTACAATGAGCAGTTCTTC.

J is TRBJ1-1 and V is TRBV28; tentative D call: TRBD1 (6 bases). V was clipped by 2 bases and J by 7 bases, with 17 bases between them. Germline V CDR1 and CDR2: MDHEN, SYDVKM. The length of the CDR3 is 15 residues. The CDR3 region is CASSLIDRWGFEAFF. The CDR3 DNA reads TGTGCCAGCAGTTTAATTGACAGGTGGGGTTTTGAAGCTTTCTTT.

The CDR3 sequence: CASSRNLLTDTDTQYF. DNA for the CDR3: TGTGCCAGCAGCAGAAACCTACTCACGGACACAGATACGCAGTATTTT. The chain joins TRBV7-2 to TRBJ2-3; D gene unclear. The germline CDR1 and CDR2 sequences are SGHTA and FQGNSA. Trimming removed 5 bases from V and 2 bases from J, with 17 bases in between. There are 16 residues in the CDR3. Looking up the rest from reference TRBV7-2 and TRBJ2-3 gives the full variable domain: GAGVSQSPSNKVTEKGKDVELRCDPISGHTALYWYRQSLGQGLEFLIYFQGNSAPDKSGLPSDRFSAERTGGSVSTLTIQRTQQEDSAVYLCASSRNLLTDTDTQYFGPGTRLTVL.

The V call is TRBV27, the J call TRBJ2-4; D uncertain. Trimming removed 6 bases from V and 6 bases from J, with 15 bases in between. The CDR3 runs to 14 residues. Per the germline V gene, CDR1 is MNHEY and CDR2 is SMNVEV (reference sequence). CDR3 in amino acids: CASSIAGGGNIQYF. CDR3 coding DNA: TGTGCCAGCAGCATAGCCGGTGGCGGAAACATTCAGTACTTC.

The rearrangement uses TRBV6-5 and TRBJ1-2; a possible D gene is TRBD1 (5 bases). The CDR3 contains 14 residues. Trimming took off 4 bases at V and 4 bases at J, with 13 bases between the two ends. CDR1 and CDR2 from the germline V gene are MNHEY and SVGAGI. In DNA form, the CDR3 reads TGTGCCAGCAGTTTTAGTCCCGGGGGCTATGGCTACACCTTC. Translated: CASSFSPGGYGYTF.